This T cell receptor beta chain was recorded in a study of a mutant IDH1 vaccine in newly diagnosed glioma. Study context: Treatment recipients were about 62% male and about 40% female, and their mean age was about 39 years.

Whole-study results and caveats: Most patients, approximately 93%, showed vaccine-induced immune responses.

Regarding time point: week 23, last vaccination. The investigators gave 300 ug of mutant IDH1 20-mer peptide in each vaccine dose, together with topical imiquimod. This clone was observed a few times. Its antigen is undetermined. Only in-frame clones appear in the TCRdb table, and some are missing; sequencing was by immunoSEQ multiplex PCR. This table holds about 55,000 clones, about four fifths found once. Trimming removed 0 bases from V and 0 bases from J, with 12 bases in between. The CDR3 consists of 16 residues. The germline V gene has CDR1 MGHRA and CDR2 YSYEKL. This sequence was found in a man aged 35-49 years with glioma. Sequencing was performed on PBMCs, taken from a glioma patient whose treatment included an IDH1 peptide vaccine. The chain is built from TRBV4-1 and TRBJ2-7; possibly TRBD1 for D (6 bases). CDR3 sequence: CASSQDGQLISYEQYF. CDR3 bases: TGCGCCAGCAGCCAAGACGGACAGTTAATCTCCTACGAGCAGTACTTC.